The 18 T cell receptor beta chains given below trace back to one sample, sequenced in a study of shared clonotypes between healthy human individuals. Clones were read by immunoSEQ multiplex PCR, and TCRdb kept only the in-frame ones, dropping some. The data hold around 2.5 million clones, with 80% to 95% observed a single time. Sequenced: naive CD4+ T cells from PBMCs. Subset reported: CD45RA+ positively selected. The receptors were gathered from a man aged 18 to 30 in good health. Some clones in this sample may be carry-over from other donors' samples.

This sequence joins TRBV5-1 and TRBJ2-7; the D call may be TRBD1 or TRBD2 (5 bases each). The CDR3 loop spans 14 amino acids. The germline V gene has CDR1 SGHRS and CDR2 YFSETQ. Trimming cost V 5 bases and J 3 bases, with 15 bases left between them. CDR3 sequence (DNA): TGCGCCAGCAGACCCGGGACGGACAACTACGAGCAGTACTTC. Amino acid sequence: CASRPGTDNYEQYF.

V and J are TRBV7-2 and TRBJ1-1, with D possibly matching TRBD1 (5 bases). Per the germline V gene, CDR1 is SGHTA and CDR2 is FQGNSA. The CDR3 is 18 residues long. Between the trimmed V and J ends, which lost 4 bases and 1 base, there was a span of 22 bases. This CDR3 reads CASSSFKGLTGWNTEAFF. The CDR3 bases are TGTGCCAGCAGCTCCTTTAAAGGACTAACAGGTTGGAACACTGAAGCTTTCTTT.

This rearrangement joins TRBV29-1 to TRBJ2-3, with TRBD1 matching over 8 bases. The germline gives CDR1 SQVTM, CDR2 ANQGSEA. Trimming removed 7 bases from V and 5 bases from J; junction bases left unmatched: 14. The CDR3 has 15 amino acids. CDR3 in amino acids: CSATPIGTGIDTQYF. DNA for the CDR3: TGCAGCGCCACCCCCATAGGGACAGGTATAGATACGCAGTATTTT.

J is TRBJ2-3 and V is TRBV7-2; unclear D gene. The CDR3 sequence is 12 residues long. V lost 0 bases to trimming and J lost 7 bases, with 5 bases between them. CDR1 is SGHTA, CDR2 FQGNSA, per germline. The DNA of the CDR3 is TGTGCCAGCAGCTTAGCGCAAAATACGCAGTATTTT. Protein: CASSLAQNTQYF.

The chain links TRBV7-8 to TRBJ2-5, with D unresolved. CDR1 SGHVS and CDR2 FQNEAQ come from the germline V gene. CDR3 length: 11 residues. V lost 2 bases and J lost 5, with 3 bases in between. The CDR3 nucleotides read TGTGCCAGCAGCTTAACGGAGACCCAGTACTTC. Translating it yields CASSLTETQYF. The whole variable domain, filled in from reference TRBV7-8 and TRBJ2-5, reads GAGVSQSPRYKVAKRGQDVALRCDPISGHVSLFWYQQALGQGPEFLTYFQNEAQLDKSGLPSDRFFAERPEGSVSTLKIQRTQQEDSAVYLCASSLTETQYFGPGTRLLVL.

This clone has a single count. The V call is TRBV7-2, the J call TRBJ2-7, with a weak D call TRBD2 (6 bases). V was clipped by 2 bases and J by 1 base, with 24 bases between them. The CDR3 is made up of 19 amino acids. CDR1 and CDR2 (germline): SGHTA, FQGNSA. The CDR3 sequence: CASSLRSRRASGTSYEQYF. In nucleotides, the CDR3 is TGTGCCAGCAGCTTACGAAGCAGGAGGGCGTCCGGGACTTCCTACGAGCAGTACTTC.

The chain has TRBV6-5 and TRBJ1-2; D may be TRBD1 (6 bases). The CDR3 has 14 amino acids. V lost 6 bases, J lost 8 bases, and 19 bases lay in between. CDR1 is MNHEY and CDR2 is SVGAGI in the germline V gene. CDR3 in amino acids: CASRRLQTGTGYTF. The CDR3 DNA sequence: TGTGCCAGCAGGCGATTACAAACAGGGACGGGCTACACCTTC.

This rearrangement joins TRBV29-1 to TRBJ2-1; D may be TRBD1 or TRBD2 (7 bases each). The CDR3 has 18 residues. Trimming shortened V by 3 bases and J by 2 bases, and 23 bases separated the two germline ends. Looked up from germline, CDR1 is SQVTM and CDR2 is ANQGSEA. CDR3 DNA: TGCAGCGTTGATGGGAGGGGGCGCAGGCTAGATACCTACAATGAGCAGTTCTTC. As protein: CSVDGRGRRLDTYNEQFF.

V is TRBV19 and J is TRBJ2-7, with D perhaps matching TRBD1 or TRBD2 (5 bases each). CDR3 length: 15 amino acids. V shed 5 bases and J shed 7 bases, with 21 bases lying between them. CDR1 LNHDA and CDR2 SQIVND come from the germline V gene (reference sequence). CDR3 bases: TGTGCCAGTAGTTCAGCCCCGGGACCGGCAGGGGAGCAGTACTTC. This sequence encodes CASSSAPGPAGEQYF.

The rearrangement uses TRBV2 and TRBJ1-1; D is ambiguous. CDR1 is SNHLY, CDR2 FYNNEI, per germline. V gave up 7 bases and J gave up 1 base, with 10 bases separating them. The CDR3 extends over 13 amino acids. CDR3 bases: TGTGCCAGCACTACACACCCGAACACTGAAGCTTTCTTT. As protein: CASTTHPNTEAFF.

This sequence joins TRBV29-1 and TRBJ2-1, with D perhaps matching TRBD2 (7 bases). Trimming cost V 1 base and J 0 bases, with 13 bases left between them. CDR3 length: 16 residues. The germline gives CDR1 SQVTM, CDR2 ANQGSEA. The CDR3 reads CSVEVGGGSSYNEQFF. DNA of the CDR3: TGCAGCGTTGAAGTTGGCGGGGGCAGCTCCTACAATGAGCAGTTCTTC.

This sequence joins TRBV4-2 and TRBJ2-2, with D possibly TRBD1 on 7 matching bases. The V end was cut by 4 bases, the J end by 6 bases, with 21 bases between. Germline CDR1 is LGHNA and CDR2 is YNFKEQ. This CDR3 spans 17 amino acids. The CDR3 nucleotides read TGTGCCAGCAGCCTTGAGACCTTTACCAGGGGGGCCGGGGAGCTGTTTTTT. The encoded protein is CASSLETFTRGAGELFF.

V and J are TRBV5-1 and TRBJ2-1; 8 positions agree with TRBD2. Trimming removed 0 bases from V and 2 bases from J; junction bases left unmatched: 4. CDR1 is SGHRS and CDR2 is YFSETQ in the germline V gene. The CDR3 is 16 residues long. In DNA form, the CDR3 reads TGCGCCAGCAGCTTGGTAGCGGGGACGGCCTACAATGAGCAGTTCTTC. Translation gives CASSLVAGTAYNEQFF.

The gene calls are TRBV7-2 and TRBJ2-3, with 9 bases aligning to TRBD1. J was trimmed by 4 bases and V by 4 bases; bases with no gene match: 9. CDR3 length: 16 amino acids. Germline lookup yields CDR1 SGHTA and CDR2 FQGNSA. The CDR3 loop reads CASSSGQGLRADTQYF. In DNA form, the CDR3 reads TGTGCCAGCAGCTCGGGACAGGGCCTGAGGGCAGATACGCAGTATTTT.

V and J are TRBV9 and TRBJ2-1, with 7 bases identical to TRBD2. The V gene's germline CDR1 is SGDLS and CDR2 YYNGEE. The CDR3 runs to 17 residues. Trimming cost V 0 bases and J 8 bases; bases outside gene matches: 14. The CDR3 nucleotides are TGTGCCAGCAGCGTAGGATTCCTGGGGGGGGATCTCGATGAGCAGTTCTTC. It yields the protein CASSVGFLGGDLDEQFF.

This clone was found once. This sequence joins TRBV23-1 and TRBJ1-1; D may be TRBD1 (5 bases). TRBV23-1 is annotated as an ORF whose role is uncertain. The CDR3 spans 15 residues. Trimming shortened V by 6 bases and J by 0 bases, and 14 bases separated the two germline ends. CDR3 in amino acids: CASSLKQGMNTEAFF. CDR3 sequence (DNA): TGCGCCAGCAGCCTCAAGCAGGGTATGAACACTGAAGCTTTCTTT.

This clone appeared a single time. The chain has TRBV5-1 and TRBJ2-1, with 12 nucleotides matching TRBD2. The length of the CDR3 is 18 residues. The ends lost 0 bases at V and 3 bases at J; junction bases unmatched: 7. Looked up from germline, CDR1 is SGHRS and CDR2 is YFSETQ. CDR3 region: CASSLDPILAGGYNEQFF. The CDR3 coding sequence is TGCGCCAGCAGCTTGGACCCTATACTAGCGGGAGGCTACAATGAGCAGTTCTTC.

This chain uses TRBV18 with TRBJ1-4, with D unresolved. The V gene's germline CDR1 is KGHSH and CDR2 LQKENI. CDR3 length: 13 amino acids. Deletions cut 2 bases from V and 8 bases from J, with 9 bases between. The chain's CDR3 is CASSPGSLEKLFF. In nucleotides, the CDR3 is TGTGCCAGCTCACCAGGGTCGTTGGAAAAACTGTTTTTT.